The 30 T cell receptor beta chains reported below all come from one sample, sequenced in a study of T cells in Graves' hyperthyroidism and ophthalmopathy. From RNA transcripts, TCR beta CDR3 regions were amplified. HTBI primers were the set used in a first-round RT-PCR of the TCR CDR3. TCRdb re-called the multiplex PCR reads with MiXCR, one entry per CDR3 protein. The sample records fewer than 700,000 distinct CDR3 sequences, roughly 15% being singletons. Sample: blood. These receptors were obtained from a woman under 30 with Graves' ophthalmopathy.

The chain employs TRBV6-1 and TRBJ2-1, with D maybe TRBD1 (6 bases). Deletions cut 6 bases from V and 8 bases from J, with 11 bases between. The CDR3 is 12 residues long. Germline CDR1 and CDR2: MNHNS and SASEGT. The CDR3 bases are TGTGCCAGCAGCACAGGGTTGGATGAGCAGTTCTTC. Protein product: CASSTGLDEQFF.

The rearrangement uses TRBV24-1 and TRBJ2-7; a weak D match, TRBD2 (6 bases). The CDR3 has 15 amino acids. Germline CDR1 is KGHDR and CDR2 is SFDVKD. Deletions cut 2 bases from V and 6 bases from J, with 16 bases between. CDR3 protein: CATSDSDGLIGEQYF. The CDR3 DNA is TGTGCCACCAGTGATTCCGATGGACTAATCGGCGAGCAGTACTTC.

There are many counts of this clonotype. The chain is built from TRBV28 and TRBJ2-1; tentatively, D is TRBD1 or TRBD2 (5 bases each). This CDR3 comprises 14 residues. Trimming left V 3 bases short and J 7 bases short, with 13 bases between. CDR1 and CDR2 (germline): MDHEN, SYDVKM. CDR3: CASSFSGTLNEQFF. The CDR3 DNA follows: TGTGCCAGCAGTTTCTCCGGGACCCTGAATGAGCAGTTCTTC. The entire variable domain, with the rest obtained from reference TRBV28 and TRBJ2-1, is as follows: DVKVTQSSRYLVKRTGEKVFLECVQDMDHENMFWYRQDPGLGLRLIYFSYDVKMKEKGDIPEGYSVSREKKERFSLILESASTNQTSMYLCASSFSGTLNEQFFGPGTRLTVL.

As DNA, the CDR3 is TGCGCCAGCAGCCAAGATTCGGGCGGTAACACTGAAGCTTTCTTT. As protein: CASSQDSGGNTEAFF. The chain recombines TRBV4-3 with TRBJ1-1, with D unresolved. The CDR3 loop spans 15 amino acids. From germline, CDR1 is LGHNA and CDR2 YSLEER. Trimming shortened V by 0 bases and J by 2 bases, and 10 bases separated the two germline ends.

The chain's CDR3 is CASSTPGPSNTGELFF. Here the CDR3 DNA reads TGTGCCAGCAGCACCCCGGGACCGTCGAACACCGGGGAGCTGTTTTTT. The rearrangement joins TRBV9 to TRBJ2-2; D is possibly TRBD1 or TRBD2 (5 bases each). The CDR3 extends over 16 amino acids. Trimming took off 4 bases at V and 0 bases at J, with 13 bases between the two ends. Germline V gene lookup returns CDR1 SGDLS and CDR2 YYNGEE.

The chain combines TRBV7-6 with TRBJ2-5; no reliable D call. V was cut by 1 base and J by 1 base, with 10 bases left in between. Germline loops: CDR1 SGHVS, CDR2 FNYEAQ. The CDR3 is 15 amino acids. In nucleotides, the CDR3 is TGTGCCAGCAGCTTAGACGGCCTCCGCCAAGAGACCCAGTACTTC. This gives the protein CASSLDGLRQETQYF.

In its sample, this clonotype was seen a few times. In DNA, the CDR3 is TGTGCCAGCAGCGGACGGGACTACCAAGAGACCCAGTACTTC. It translates to CASSGRDYQETQYF. This sequence joins TRBV9 and TRBJ2-5, with a possible D match to TRBD2 (6 bases). The CDR3 is 14 residues long. Germline lookup yields CDR1 SGDLS and CDR2 YYNGEE. Between the trimmed V and J ends, which lost 3 bases and 0 bases, there was a span of 9 bases.

This clonotype was seen more than once but under ten times. V gene TRBV4-1 combines with J gene TRBJ1-4; no clear D gene. This CDR3 has 15 amino acids. Trimming removed 1 base at V and 5 bases at J, with 11 bases between. Germline assignment: CDR1 MGHRA and CDR2 YSYEKL. The CDR3 nucleotides are TGCGCCAGCAGCCAAGGGGAGGGCTTAAATGAAAAACTGTTTTTT. Protein: CASSQGEGLNEKLFF.

This clonotype has ten or more counts. For the CDR3, the DNA is TGTGCCAGCAGTTACTCCGCCGGGGTGAACACTGAAGCTTTCTTT. Translating gives CASSYSAGVNTEAFF. The J gene is TRBJ1-1, the V gene TRBV6-5; D gene ambiguous. Germline CDR1 and CDR2: MNHEY and SVGAGI. V was cut by 0 bases and J by 0 bases, with 8 bases left in between. The CDR3 sequence is 15 residues long.

This clonotype has a count of ten or more. The chain has TRBV27 and TRBJ2-1; 8 nucleotides match TRBD1. With 5 bases clipped from V and 9 bases from J, the junction kept 12 bases outside the gene matches. The CDR3 length is 15 residues. Per germline, CDR1 MNHEY and CDR2 SMNVEV (reference sequence). For the CDR3, the DNA is TGTGCCAGCAGTCAAACCGGACAGGGCGTATTTGAGCAGTTCTTC. This sequence encodes CASSQTGQGVFEQFF.

V gene TRBV7-6 combines with J gene TRBJ2-5, with D unresolved. There are 19 residues in the CDR3. Germline CDR1 is SGHVS and CDR2 is FNYEAQ. V shed 0 bases and J shed 5 bases, with 25 bases lying between them. The DNA of the CDR3 is TGTGCCAGCAGCTTAGCTCTCAAGGCCCGGGCCTCAAATTGGGAGACCCAGTACTTC. Amino acid sequence: CASSLALKARASNWETQYF.

This clonotype was detected many times. The gene calls are TRBV9 and TRBJ2-5; no reliable D call. Per germline, CDR1 SGDLS and CDR2 YYNGEE. CDR3 length: 15 residues. The V end lost 4 bases, the J end lost 4 bases, and 17 bases lay between the germline ends. DNA for the CDR3: TGTGCCAGCAGCACGTTCCCCAAACAAGGAGAGACCCAGTACTTC. Its translation: CASSTFPKQGETQYF.

At least ten counts were recorded for this clonotype. The chain links TRBV2 to TRBJ2-1; TRBD1 might be the D (8 bases). The CDR3 contains 14 residues. CDR1 is SNHLY and CDR2 is FYNNEI in the germline V gene. Trimming pared 10 bases from V and 5 bases from J, leaving 18 bases between. This chain's CDR3 is CATLTGEGDNEQFF. The DNA for the CDR3 is TGTGCCACCCTGACAGGGGAGGGGGACAATGAGCAGTTCTTC.

This clonotype came up many times. CDR3 sequence reads: CASSYTEPRAAEAFF. For the CDR3, the DNA is TGTGCCAGCAGCTACACAGAACCAAGGGCGGCTGAAGCTTTCTTT. V gene TRBV7-2 combines with J gene TRBJ1-1; D is unclear. Germline CDR1 is SGHTA and CDR2 is FQGNSA. The V gene lost 4 bases and the J gene lost 6 bases, with 18 bases spanning the gap. The CDR3 sequence is 15 residues long.

This clonotype was detected a few times. The chain carries TRBV7-8 and TRBJ2-7; a possible D gene is TRBD2 (6 bases). This CDR3 region has 16 residues. Per germline, CDR1 SGHVS and CDR2 FQNEAQ. Trimming shortened V by 2 bases and J by 0 bases, and 14 bases separated the two germline ends. This CDR3 is CASSLLGSASSYEQYF. The DNA of the CDR3 is TGTGCCAGCAGCTTACTCGGGAGCGCTAGCTCCTACGAGCAGTACTTC.

This clonotype came up many times. This CDR3 reads CSAAPPRHTQYF. In DNA form, the CDR3 reads TGCAGTGCCGCACCCCCCCGCCATACGCAGTATTTT. The chain employs TRBV20-1 and TRBJ2-3; D ambiguous. Trimming removed 6 bases from V and 7 bases from J, with 14 bases in between. This CDR3 comprises 12 residues. Germline V CDR1 and CDR2: DFQATT, SNEGSKA (reference sequence).

In its sample, this clonotype was seen many times. The V gene is TRBV6-1, the J gene TRBJ1-2, with 7 bases identical to TRBD1. The CDR3 has 15 amino acids. The germline gives CDR1 MNHNS, CDR2 SASEGT. V lost 6 bases, J lost 4 bases, and 11 bases stayed unmatched. The CDR3 reads CASSPRDSRLYGYTF. The CDR3 DNA reads as TGTGCCAGCAGCCCCCGGGACAGTCGTCTCTATGGCTACACCTTC.

The gene calls are TRBV11-2 and TRBJ2-1; D possibly corresponds to TRBD2 (6 bases). Germline loops: CDR1 SGHAT, CDR2 FQNNGV. V lost 1 base and J 0 bases, leaving 13 bases between the germline ends. The CDR3 extends over 17 amino acids. Written as DNA, the CDR3 is TGTGCCAGCAGCTTAGGGTGGGGCGGGACCTCCTACAATGAGCAGTTCTTC. It translates to CASSLGWGGTSYNEQFF.

The chain combines TRBV7-2 with TRBJ2-3, with 9 bases identical to TRBD2. Looked up from germline, CDR1 is SGHTA and CDR2 is FQGNSA. CDR3 size: 13 residues. Unmatched junction bases numbered 1, after V lost 5 bases and J lost 4 bases. In DNA form, the CDR3 reads TGTGCCAGCAGCAGCGGGGGGTCAGATACGCAGTATTTT. Translation gives CASSSGGSDTQYF.

This clonotype was counted ten times or more. The chain carries TRBV30 and TRBJ1-1, with 7 nucleotides matching TRBD1. CDR3 length: 12 residues. Germline V gene data show CDR1 as GTSNPN and CDR2 as SVGIG (reference sequence). V trimming: 3 bases; J trimming: 7 bases; junction bases outside the gene matches: 5. The chain's CDR3 is CAWSGDSDEAFF. The CDR3, as DNA: TGTGCCTGGAGCGGGGACAGCGATGAAGCTTTCTTT.

In this sample, this clonotype turned up many times. The V call is TRBV28, the J call TRBJ2-3; perhaps TRBD2 as D (7 bases). The length of the CDR3 is 15 residues. The V end was cut by 6 bases, the J end by 4 bases, with 17 bases between. The germline V gene encodes CDR1 MDHEN and CDR2 SYDVKM. The CDR3 sequence is CASSQGGVTSDTQYF. The CDR3 region has the DNA TGTGCCAGCAGCCAAGGGGGGGTAACATCAGATACGCAGTATTTT.

Many counts were recorded for this clonotype. The CDR3 region is CASSPGPGLNEKLFF. The CDR3 region has the DNA TGTGCCAGCAGCCCGGGGCCAGGTCTTAATGAAAAACTGTTTTTT. This sequence joins TRBV2 and TRBJ1-4, with a weak D call TRBD1 (5 bases). V lost 6 bases to trimming and J lost 4 bases, with 15 bases between them. CDR1 SNHLY and CDR2 FYNNEI come from the germline V gene. The CDR3 runs to 15 residues. The whole variable domain, remainder taken from reference TRBV2 and TRBJ1-4, is EPEVTQTPSHQVTQMGQEVILRCVPISNHLYFYWYRQILGQKVEFLVSFYNNEISEKSEIFDDQFSVERPDGSNFTLKIRSTKLEDSAMYFCASSPGPGLNEKLFFGSGTQLSVL.

The chain joins TRBV10-2 to TRBJ2-4, with D perhaps being TRBD1 or TRBD2 (5 bases each). The CDR3 runs 18 residues. With 2 bases removed from V and 0 bases from J, the gap between germline ends came to 17 bases. Germline-derived CDR1 and CDR2 are WSHSY and SAAADI. CDR3 coding DNA: TGCGCCAGCAGTGAGGCCGTGGGGCTAGCTCTAGCCAAAAACATTCAGTACTTC. Residues: CASSEAVGLALAKNIQYF.

The V gene is TRBV4-3, the J gene TRBJ1-2, with D possibly TRBD1 on 6 matching bases. Per the germline V gene, CDR1 is LGHNA and CDR2 is YSLEER. The CDR3 length is 15 residues. Trimming pared 2 bases from V and 3 bases from J, leaving 13 bases between. The CDR3 DNA reads TGCGCCAGCAGCCAAACCCGGGACACGCACTATGGCTACACCTTC. It encodes CASSQTRDTHYGYTF.

As for this clonotype: Since a much larger clone is just one base distant, this may be a read error. The chain has TRBV5-1 and TRBJ2-1; perhaps TRBD2 as D (6 bases). The CDR3 is 18 residues long. CDR1 and CDR2 from the germline V gene are SGHRS and YFSETQ. CDR3 bases: TGCGCCAGCCGCTTGGGGACTTTTTCCTTTAGCTCCTACAATGAGCAGTTCTTC. Amino acids: CASRLGTFSFSSYNEQFF.

The chain uses TRBV9 and TRBJ2-2; no definite D call. Germline V lookup: CDR1 SGDLS, CDR2 YYNGEE. This CDR3 is 16 amino acids long. V lost 2 bases and J 0 bases, leaving 11 bases between the germline ends. The CDR3 DNA reads as TGTGCCAGCAGCGTCATGGGAACCGCGAACACCGGGGAGCTGTTTTTT. Amino acids: CASSVMGTANTGELFF.

The sample holds many counts of this clonotype. The rearrangement links TRBV18 to TRBJ2-1; 7 positions match TRBD1. J lost 5 bases, V lost 3 bases, and 16 bases had no gene match. The CDR3 consists of 18 residues. CDR1 is KGHSH, CDR2 LQKENI, per germline. The CDR3 loop is CASSPVSTGTAYNNEQFF. The CDR3, as DNA: TGTGCCAGCTCACCGGTATCGACGGGGACAGCCTATAACAATGAGCAGTTCTTC.

This clonotype was observed at least ten times. This chain connects TRBV3-1 to TRBJ2-1, with TRBD1 identical over 7 bases. The CDR3 spans 13 residues. The J segment lost 7 bases and the V segment lost 1 base, leaving 1 base of the junction unmatched. From germline, CDR1 is LGHDT and CDR2 YNNKEL (reference sequence). DNA of the CDR3: TGTGCCAGCAGCCAAGCACAGGGGAATGAGCAGTTCTTC. Protein: CASSQAQGNEQFF.

The sample holds many counts of this clonotype. V is TRBV7-6 and J is TRBJ2-7; 9 bases are a match to TRBD1. The CDR3 has 16 residues. Per the germline V gene, CDR1 is SGHVS and CDR2 is FNYEAQ. The junction had 10 bases not matched to a gene; V was cut back by 5 bases and J by 2 bases. The CDR3 here is CASSPWGQGPTYEQYF. DNA for the CDR3: TGTGCCAGCAGCCCTTGGGGACAGGGACCAACCTACGAGCAGTACTTC.

This clonotype appeared a few times. The chain combines TRBV12-3 or TRBV12-4 with TRBJ1-1, with D perhaps TRBD1 (6 bases). The CDR3 spans 14 residues. With 6 bases removed from V and 0 bases from J, the gap between germline ends came to 11 bases. The CDR3 DNA follows: TGTGCCAGCAGGTCGGACAGAATGAACACTGAAGCTTTCTTT. It yields the protein CASRSDRMNTEAFF.